The T cell receptor (beta chain) under discussion was sequenced for a study of cytomegalovirus exposure and HLA in healthy donors. Overall study: Unique TCR beta sequences numbering approximately 120 million came from about 179 million T cells in an earlier analysis. Study outcomes and limitations: A list of 164 TCR beta chains associated with cytomegalovirus was given. More than 15,000 TCR beta sequences were associated with HLA alleles at 0.05 false discovery rate in a later analysis.

Remarks on this clone: The antigen is not known.

The CDR3 covers 15 residues. The J segment lost 10 bases and the V segment lost 2 bases, leaving 13 bases of the junction unmatched. Germline loops: CDR1 MGHRA, CDR2 YSYEKL. The study ran its PCR with 60 Vbeta and 13 Jbeta primers. Sequenced by immunoSEQ multiplex PCR; TCRdb stores in-frame clones only, minus some. Here the sample spans approximately 100,000 clones, roughly 80% being singletons. Healthy bone marrow donors formed the donor group. Sequences were obtained from PBMCs. The sequence derives from a male donor in good health and CMV-seropositive. The gene calls are TRBV4-1 and TRBJ1-2, with 7 positions matching TRBD1. CDR3 nucleotide sequence: TGCGCCAGCAGCCAACCCGACAGGGTACGTAATGACTACACCTTC. Amino acid sequence: CASSQPDRVRNDYTF.